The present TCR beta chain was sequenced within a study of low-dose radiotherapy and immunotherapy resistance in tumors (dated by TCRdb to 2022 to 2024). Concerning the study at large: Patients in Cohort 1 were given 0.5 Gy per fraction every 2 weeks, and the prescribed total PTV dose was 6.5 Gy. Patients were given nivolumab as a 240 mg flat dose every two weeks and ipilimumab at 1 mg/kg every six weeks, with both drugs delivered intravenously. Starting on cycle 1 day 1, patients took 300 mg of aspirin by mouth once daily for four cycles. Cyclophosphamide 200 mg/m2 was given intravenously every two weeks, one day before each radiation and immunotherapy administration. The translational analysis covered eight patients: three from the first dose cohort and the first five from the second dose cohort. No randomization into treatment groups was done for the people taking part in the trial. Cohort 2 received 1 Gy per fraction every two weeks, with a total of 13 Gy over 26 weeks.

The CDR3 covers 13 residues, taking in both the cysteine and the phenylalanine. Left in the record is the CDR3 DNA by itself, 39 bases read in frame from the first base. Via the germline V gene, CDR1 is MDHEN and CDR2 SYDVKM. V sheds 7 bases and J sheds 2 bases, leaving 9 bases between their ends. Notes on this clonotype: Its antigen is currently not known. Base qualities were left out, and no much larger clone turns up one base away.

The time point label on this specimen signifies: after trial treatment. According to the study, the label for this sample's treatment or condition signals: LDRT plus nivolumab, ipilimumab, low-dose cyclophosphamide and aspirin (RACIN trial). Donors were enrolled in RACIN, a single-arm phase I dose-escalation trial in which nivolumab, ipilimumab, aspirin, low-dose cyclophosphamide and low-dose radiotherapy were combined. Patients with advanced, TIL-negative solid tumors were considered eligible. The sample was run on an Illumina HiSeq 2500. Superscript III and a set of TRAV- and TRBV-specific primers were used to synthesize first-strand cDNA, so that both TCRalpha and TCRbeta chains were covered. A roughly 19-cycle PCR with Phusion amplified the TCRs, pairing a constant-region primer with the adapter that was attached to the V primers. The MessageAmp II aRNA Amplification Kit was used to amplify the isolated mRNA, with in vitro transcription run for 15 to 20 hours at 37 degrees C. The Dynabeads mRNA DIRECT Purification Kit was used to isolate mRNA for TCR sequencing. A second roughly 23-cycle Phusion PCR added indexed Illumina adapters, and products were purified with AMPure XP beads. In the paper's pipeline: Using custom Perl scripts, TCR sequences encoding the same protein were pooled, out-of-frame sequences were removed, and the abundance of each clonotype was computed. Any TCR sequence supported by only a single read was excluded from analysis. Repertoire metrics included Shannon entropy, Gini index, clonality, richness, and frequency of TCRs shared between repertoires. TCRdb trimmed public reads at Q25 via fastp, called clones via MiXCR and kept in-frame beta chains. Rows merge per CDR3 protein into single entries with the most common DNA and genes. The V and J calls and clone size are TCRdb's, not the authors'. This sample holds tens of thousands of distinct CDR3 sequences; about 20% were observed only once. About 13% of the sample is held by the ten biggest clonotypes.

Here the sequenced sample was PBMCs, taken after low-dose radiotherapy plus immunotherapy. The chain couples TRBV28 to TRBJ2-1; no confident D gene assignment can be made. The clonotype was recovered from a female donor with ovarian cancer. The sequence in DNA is TGTGCCAGCATAACAGTCCCCTACAATGAGCAGTTCTTC. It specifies CASITVPYNEQFF.